This T cell receptor beta chain was captured in a study of long-term antiretroviral therapy in people with HIV. There are 15 residues in the CDR3. V lost 5 bases and J lost 8, with 18 bases in between. Per germline, CDR1 SGHVS and CDR2 FNYEAQ. It was version v3.0 of the immunoSEQ assay that was run at survey level. TCRdb's table, derived via immunoSEQ multiplex PCR, lists solely in-frame clones and lacks some. This repertoire shows 18,000 or so clones, around 91% found once; its top ten account for nearly 9.5%. This chain uses TRBV7-6 with TRBJ2-2; D is unclear. This receptor was taken from a man in his fifties or sixties with HIV. Here the sequenced sample was unsorted PBMCs, taken 4.2 years after starting antiretroviral therapy. Written as DNA, the CDR3 is TGTGCCAGCAGCGCGGACCGCCCACCAAGTGGGGAGCTGTTTTTT. Protein product: CASSADRPPSGELFF.